This T cell receptor (beta chain) was sequenced during a study of T cells in Graves' hyperthyroidism and ophthalmopathy. Germline lookup yields CDR1 SGHVS and CDR2 FQNEAQ. This CDR3 has 16 amino acids. Trimming shortened V by 5 bases and J by 2 bases, and 19 bases separated the two germline ends. This clonotype has just a few counts. From RNA transcripts, TCR beta CDR3 regions were amplified. In the first-round RT-PCR of the TCR CDR3, the HTBI primer set was used. Each CDR3 protein gets one entry after TCRdb re-called the multiplex PCR reads with MiXCR. Of about 590,000 distinct CDR3 sequences listed, 12% to 15% are singletons.

The material sequenced was blood. The source of this sequence is a woman aged 18-29 years with Graves' ophthalmopathy. The chain is built from TRBV7-8 and TRBJ2-7; D is perhaps TRBD1 (6 bases). CDR3 sequence reads: CASSPRMLQGTYEQYF. The CDR3 coding sequence is TGTGCCAGCAGCCCCCGAATGTTGCAGGGGACCTACGAGCAGTACTTC.